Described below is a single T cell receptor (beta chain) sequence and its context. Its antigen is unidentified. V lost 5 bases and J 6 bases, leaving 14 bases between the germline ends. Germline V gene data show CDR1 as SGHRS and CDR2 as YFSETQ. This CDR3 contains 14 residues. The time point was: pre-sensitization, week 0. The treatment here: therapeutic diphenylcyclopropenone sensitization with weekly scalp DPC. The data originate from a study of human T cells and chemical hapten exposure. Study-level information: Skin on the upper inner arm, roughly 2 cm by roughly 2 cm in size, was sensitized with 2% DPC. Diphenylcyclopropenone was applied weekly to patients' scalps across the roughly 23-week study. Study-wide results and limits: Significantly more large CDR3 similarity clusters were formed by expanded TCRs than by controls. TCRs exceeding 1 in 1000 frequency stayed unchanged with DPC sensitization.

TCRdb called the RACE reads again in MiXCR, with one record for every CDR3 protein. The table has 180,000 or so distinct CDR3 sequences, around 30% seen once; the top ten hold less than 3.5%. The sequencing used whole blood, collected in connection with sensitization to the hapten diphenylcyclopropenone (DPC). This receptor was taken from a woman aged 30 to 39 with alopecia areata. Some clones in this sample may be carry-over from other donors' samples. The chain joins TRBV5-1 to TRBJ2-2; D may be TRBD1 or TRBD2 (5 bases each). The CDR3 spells CASSPGQTSGELFF. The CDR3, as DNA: TGCGCCAGCAGTCCGGGGCAAACCTCCGGGGAGCTGTTTTTT.